Below, 18 T cell receptor beta chains from the same sample are listed, as sequenced in a study of T-cell reconstitution after alpha-beta-depleted transplantation in children (dated by TCRdb to the mid-2010s). The receptor library was made with PCR. Sequencing used an Illumina HiSeq 2500. To normalize quantification of the TCRbeta repertoire, the TCR libraries were built with molecular barcoding that relied on unique molecular identifiers. TCRdb reran the public reads through fastp at Q25 and MiXCR, keeping productive beta chains. Duplicate CDR3 protein sequences are folded into a single record with the most common DNA and genes. Here the sample has roughly 500,000 distinct CDR3 sequences; about 30% occur a single time. Together, the top ten hold 2% to 2.5% of the sample. Sequenced here: PBMCs from the stem cell graft donor, sampled from the stem cell graft. The receptors derive from a human donor who donated a stem cell graft to a child with aplastic anemia.

This sequence joins TRBV3-1 and TRBJ1-1, with TRBD1 matching 7 bases. The CDR3 spans 16 residues. Germline CDR1 reads LGHDT; CDR2 reads YNNKEL (reference sequence). V dropped 0 bases and J dropped 4; count of bases not matched to a gene: 8. The CDR3 sequence is CASSQEWTGRATEAFF. The CDR3 DNA reads TGTGCCAGCAGCCAAGAATGGACAGGAAGGGCCACTGAAGCTTTCTTT.

The chain joins TRBV13 to TRBJ2-7, with 9 bases fitting TRBD2. The CDR3 extends over 14 amino acids. V lost 5 bases to trimming and J lost 3 bases; unmatched junction nucleotides: 5. Germline-derived CDR1 and CDR2 are PRHDT and FYEKMQ (reference sequence). Here the CDR3 reads CASSRREGLYEQYV. The CDR3 nucleotides read TGTGCCAGCAGCCGGCGGGAGGGCCTCTACGAGCAGTACGTC.

This clonotype has a handful of counts. The V call is TRBV10-3, the J call TRBJ2-5; no firm D call. The germline V gene encodes CDR1 ENHRY and CDR2 SYGVKD. This CDR3 is built from 15 residues. Trimming removed 4 bases at V and 0 bases at J, with 12 bases between. The CDR3 loop reads CAISGIGRNQETQYF. The DNA of the CDR3 is TGTGCCATCAGTGGAATTGGAAGGAACCAAGAGACCCAGTACTTC.

This chain connects TRBV12-3 or TRBV12-4 to TRBJ2-3; 8 nucleotides agree with TRBD1. Unmatched junction bases numbered 2, after V lost 5 bases and J lost 4 bases. This CDR3 region has 13 residues. The CDR3 sequence: CASSPGGPDTQYF. The CDR3 nucleotides read TGTGCCAGCAGTCCAGGGGGCCCAGATACGCAGTATTTT.

The V and J genes are TRBV20-1 and TRBJ2-1, with 8 bases identical to TRBD2. Germline assignment: CDR1 DFQATT and CDR2 SNEGSKA (reference sequence). This CDR3 contains 16 residues. V shed 3 bases and J 1 base; nucleotides not matched to a gene: 8. The CDR3 DNA reads TGCAGTGCTAGGCCAATAGCGGGACCTTCCTACAATGAGCAGTTCTTC. As protein: CSARPIAGPSYNEQFF.

The chain employs TRBV7-8 and TRBJ2-7; no firm D call. The CDR3 spans 15 residues. Trimming took off 2 bases at V and 0 bases at J, with 11 bases between the two ends. The germline V gene has CDR1 SGHVS and CDR2 FQNEAQ. Here the CDR3 DNA reads TGTGCCAGCAGCTTACATCGGTCTAGCTCCTACGAGCAGTACTTC. It is translated as CASSLHRSSSYEQYF.

J is TRBJ1-2 and V is TRBV29-1; D gene ambiguous. Trimming took 3 bases from V and 0 from J, leaving 8 bases between them. Germline CDR1 is SQVTM and CDR2 is ANQGSEA. CDR3 length equals 13 residues. This chain's CDR3 is CSVDRPPNYGYTF. The CDR3 DNA reads TGCAGCGTTGATCGTCCACCTAACTATGGCTACACCTTC.

Only a few counts were recorded for this clonotype. This chain uses TRBV12-3 or TRBV12-4 with TRBJ1-2; no definite D call. The V gene lost 6 bases and the J gene lost 0 bases, with 8 bases spanning the gap. This CDR3 contains 13 residues. CDR3 loop: CASRKQTNYGYTF. In DNA, the CDR3 is TGTGCCAGCAGGAAGCAGACTAACTATGGCTACACCTTC.

The rearrangement uses TRBV4-3 and TRBJ2-5; 9 bases align to TRBD2. CDR1 LGHNA and CDR2 YSLEER come from the germline V gene. The V and J ends lost 0 bases and 4 bases, in that order; junction bases with no gene match: 6. The length of the CDR3 is 16 residues. CDR3 sequence: CASSQEGGRATETQYF. CDR3 DNA sequence: TGCGCCAGCAGCCAAGAGGGCGGGAGGGCCACAGAGACCCAGTACTTC.

This clonotype has only a few counts. The V call is TRBV30, the J call TRBJ2-3, with D unresolved. V lost 0 bases and J lost 6, with 10 bases in between. From germline, CDR1 is GTSNPN and CDR2 SVGIG (reference sequence). The CDR3 loop spans 13 amino acids. CDR3 residues: CAWSVISADTQYF. For the CDR3, the DNA is TGTGCCTGGAGTGTAATATCGGCCGATACGCAGTATTTT.

This clonotype has a handful of counts. The chain combines TRBV6-5 with TRBJ2-5; TRBD1 aligns across 10 bases. The junction had 10 bases not matched to a gene; V was cut back by 3 bases and J by 6 bases. This CDR3 spans 16 amino acids. Per germline, CDR1 MNHEY and CDR2 SVGAGI. The CDR3 DNA sequence: TGTGCCAGCAGTTATCAGGCGGGACAGGGGTGGAAGACCCAGTACTTC. Encoded protein: CASSYQAGQGWKTQYF.

In its sample, this clonotype was seen a few times. The genes are TRBV9 and TRBJ2-1; weak D call: TRBD2 (7 bases). Per the germline V gene, CDR1 is SGDLS and CDR2 is YYNGEE. Trimming shortened V by 6 bases and J by 6 bases, and 13 bases separated the two germline ends. The CDR3 has 13 amino acids. CDR3 amino acids: CASNRGGGNEQFF. In DNA form, the CDR3 reads TGTGCCAGCAATCGAGGGGGGGGCAATGAGCAGTTCTTC.

This clonotype turned up a few times. The chain combines TRBV6-2 or TRBV6-3 with TRBJ2-4; no clear D. This CDR3 contains 12 residues. The V gene's germline CDR1 is MNHEY and CDR2 SVGEGT. Trimming took 10 bases from V and 2 from J, leaving 9 bases between them. CDR3 nucleotide sequence: TGTGCCATCTCGAGGTCCAAAAACATTCAGTACTTC. Translating gives CAISRSKNIQYF.

This clonotype was detected a few times. Here the CDR3 reads CSARVPLTGGTNEKLFF. CDR3 sequence (DNA): TGCAGTGCTAGAGTTCCCCTGACAGGGGGAACTAATGAAAAACTGTTTTTT. The chain is built from TRBV20-1 and TRBJ1-4; 9 bases fit TRBD1. The CDR3 has 17 residues. Germline trimming cut 1 base from V and 1 base from J; bases unmatched to any gene: 7. Germline CDR1 is DFQATT and CDR2 is SNEGSKA (reference sequence).

This chain uses TRBV12-3 or TRBV12-4 with TRBJ2-7; 9 bases fit TRBD1. This CDR3 spans 15 amino acids. The ends lost 6 bases at V and 2 bases at J; junction bases unmatched: 8. Written as DNA, the CDR3 is TGTGCCAGCAGCCTGGGACAGGGCTTTACCTACGAGCAGTACTTC. This encodes CASSLGQGFTYEQYF.

This clonotype has just a few counts. The rearrangement joins TRBV20-1 to TRBJ1-5; D uncertain. V gave up 0 bases and J gave up 4 bases, with 10 bases separating them. This CDR3 comprises 14 residues. The V gene's germline CDR1 is DFQATT and CDR2 SNEGSKA (reference sequence). CDR3 region: CSARESSGNQPQHF. The CDR3, as DNA: TGCAGTGCTAGAGAGAGCTCCGGGAATCAGCCCCAGCATTTT.

This clonotype was counted between two and nine times. The rearrangement links TRBV12-3 or TRBV12-4 to TRBJ2-1, with 14 bases identical to TRBD2. CDR3 size: 13 residues. Trimming took 6 bases from V and 13 from J; bases not matched to a gene: 5. Written as DNA, the CDR3 is TGTGCCAGCAGCCCGACTAGCGGGAGGGTTCAGTTCTTC. Its protein is CASSPTSGRVQFF.

V gene TRBV7-2 combines with J gene TRBJ2-7; 8 bases map to TRBD1. Losses at the gene ends were 3 bases for V and 3 bases for J; bases not matched to a gene: 7. There are 15 residues in the CDR3. Germline assignment: CDR1 SGHTA and CDR2 FQGNSA. The CDR3 loop is CASSFDGQGVYEQYF. The DNA of the CDR3 is TGTGCCAGCAGCTTCGACGGACAGGGTGTCTACGAGCAGTACTTC.